This T cell receptor (beta chain) was sequenced in a study of blood T cell repertoires in COVID-19. On the study more broadly: Specimens from acute and convalescent COVID-19 originated in the United States, Italy and Spain. The analysed material was cDNA or gDNA that came from T cells, B-cell-depleted T cells, or PBMCs.

Study processing details: Researchers report that nucleated cell counts were estimated from reference gene primer amplification. Libraries were prepared by immunoSEQ multiplex PCR; TCRdb keeps only in-frame clonotypes and omits some of them. The DNA gave D and trimming, while V, J and clone size come from that table. The data show about 180,000 clones, about three quarters seen once. Patients in Seattle were enrolled during active infection, then followed longitudinally. This CDR3 has 16 amino acids. Per the germline V gene, CDR1 is MNHEY and CDR2 is SVGEGT. Trimming cost V 2 bases and J 0 bases; bases outside gene matches: 6.

The chain is built from TRBV6-2 or TRBV6-3 and TRBJ2-7; 8 bases map to TRBD1. The source is an elderly woman with COVID-19, enrolled during active disease. Sequencing was done on a sample of peripheral blood. The CDR3 nucleotides read TGTGCCAGCAGTTACAGGACAGGGACCCTCTCCTACGAGCAGTACTTC. It specifies CASSYRTGTLSYEQYF.